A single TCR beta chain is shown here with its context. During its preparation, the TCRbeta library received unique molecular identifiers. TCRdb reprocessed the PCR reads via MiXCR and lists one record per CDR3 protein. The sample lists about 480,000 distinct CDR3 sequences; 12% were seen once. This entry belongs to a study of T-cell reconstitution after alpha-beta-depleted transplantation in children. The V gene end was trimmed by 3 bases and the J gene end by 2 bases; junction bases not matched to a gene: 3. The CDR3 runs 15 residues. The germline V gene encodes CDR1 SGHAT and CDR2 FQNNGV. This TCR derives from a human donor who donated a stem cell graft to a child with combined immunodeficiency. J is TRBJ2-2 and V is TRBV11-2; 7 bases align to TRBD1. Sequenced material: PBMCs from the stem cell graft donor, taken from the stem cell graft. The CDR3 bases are TGTGCCAGCAGCTTCAGGGGGATAAACACCGGGGAGCTGTTTTTT. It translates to CASSFRGINTGELFF.